Listed below are T cell receptor beta chains from one sample, sequenced in a study of a mutant IDH1 vaccine in newly diagnosed glioma. Using immunoSEQ multiplex PCR, the repertoire was profiled, and TCRdb retains in-frame clones only, with some absent. The data contain 45,000 to 65,000 clones, less than 75% of them singletons. Which antigens these TCRs recognize remains unknown. Sample: peripheral blood mononuclear cells (PBMCs), taken from a glioma patient whose treatment included an IDH1 peptide vaccine. The receptors stem from a man in his forties or fifties with glioma. Some clones in this sample may be carry-over from other donors' samples. Both conserved end residues are part of each CDR3. D genes are given only for firm matches. Rows give clone size only sometimes, using once, few, many, or a class for an expanded clone.

j_gene: TRBJ2-2
v_gene: TRBV5-1
d_gene: NA
abundance: few
CDR3aa: CASSPIFDTGELFF
CDR3nt: TGCGCCAGCAGCCCAATATTTGACACCGGGGAGCTGTTTTTT

j_gene: TRBJ1-1
v_gene: TRBV27
d_gene: TRBD1
abundance: few
CDR3aa: CASRHLGTGNTEAFF
CDR3nt: TGTGCCAGCAGACATCTCGGGACAGGGAACACTGAAGCTTTCTTT

j_gene: TRBJ2-2
v_gene: TRBV30
d_gene: NA
abundance: NA
CDR3aa: CARGTGANTGELFF
CDR3nt: TGTGCCCGCGGGACTGGAGCGAACACCGGGGAGCTGTTTTTT

j_gene: TRBJ1-5
v_gene: TRBV6-5
d_gene: NA
abundance: NA
CDR3aa: CASSYSHNQPQHF
CDR3nt: TGTGCCAGCAGTTACTCCCATAATCAGCCCCAGCATTTT

j_gene: TRBJ1-2
v_gene: TRBV5-4
d_gene: NA
abundance: NA
CDR3aa: CASSLPRAVESYGYTF
CDR3nt: TGTGCCAGCAGCTTGCCTAGGGCAGTCGAATCCTATGGCTACACCTTC

j_gene: TRBJ2-3
v_gene: TRBV4-1
d_gene: NA
abundance: NA
CDR3aa: CASSQGAGWGTDTQYF
CDR3nt: TGCGCCAGCAGCCAAGGGGCAGGGTGGGGCACAGATACGCAGTATTTT

j_gene: TRBJ1-2
v_gene: TRBV6-5
d_gene: NA
abundance: NA
CDR3aa: CASSPTPPTTNGYTF
CDR3nt: TGTGCCAGCAGCCCCACCCCCCCGACGACGAATGGCTACACCTTC

j_gene: TRBJ2-7
v_gene: TRBV29-1
d_gene: TRBD2
abundance: few
CDR3aa: CSVEARRSGVEYYEQYF
CDR3nt: TGCAGCGTTGAAGCCCGCCGGAGCGGGGTTGAATACTACGAGCAGTACTTC

j_gene: TRBJ1-6
v_gene: TRBV5-1
d_gene: TRBD1
abundance: once
CDR3aa: CASSSGQGANSPLHF
CDR3nt: TGCGCCAGCAGCTCGGGACAGGGGGCAAATTCACCCCTCCACTTT

j_gene: TRBJ1-4
v_gene: TRBV5-1
d_gene: NA
abundance: few
CDR3aa: CASSLAGGLFEKLFF
CDR3nt: TGCGCCAGCAGCTTGGCCGGGGGGTTATTTGAAAAACTGTTTTTT

j_gene: TRBJ2-7
v_gene: TRBV6-5
d_gene: TRBD2
abundance: NA
CDR3aa: CASSPTSGVYEQYF
CDR3nt: TGTGCCAGCAGTCCTACTAGCGGGGTGTACGAGCAGTACTTC

j_gene: TRBJ2-1
v_gene: TRBV4-1
d_gene: NA
abundance: few
CDR3aa: CASSHADVTDEQFF
CDR3nt: TGCGCCAGCAGCCATGCCGATGTGACGGATGAGCAGTTCTTC

j_gene: TRBJ2-7
v_gene: TRBV19
d_gene: TRBD2
abundance: few
CDR3aa: CASSASGGVAREQYF
CDR3nt: TGTGCCAGTAGTGCAAGCGGGGGCGTTGCGAGGGAGCAGTACTTC

j_gene: TRBJ2-3
v_gene: TRBV5-1
d_gene: NA
abundance: NA
CDR3aa: CASSDRVTDTQYF
CDR3nt: TGCGCCAGCAGCGACCGGGTCACAGATACGCAGTATTTT

j_gene: TRBJ1-1
v_gene: TRBV6-1
d_gene: NA
abundance: many
CDR3aa: CALGSAEAFF
CDR3nt: TGTGCCTTGGGGTCGGCTGAAGCTTTCTTT

j_gene: TRBJ1-5
v_gene: TRBV6-1
d_gene: NA
abundance: NA
CDR3aa: CASSVTGLPQHF
CDR3nt: TGTGCCAGCAGTGTAACAGGGTTGCCCCAGCATTTT

j_gene: TRBJ1-2
v_gene: TRBV29-1
d_gene: TRBD1
abundance: NA
CDR3aa: CSVPRQGIYGYTF
CDR3nt: TGCAGCGTTCCGCGACAGGGCATCTATGGCTACACCTTC

j_gene: TRBJ1-2
v_gene: TRBV7-2
d_gene: NA
abundance: few
CDR3aa: CASSHSVGTANYGYTF
CDR3nt: TGTGCCAGCAGCCATTCGGTTGGGACGGCTAACTATGGCTACACCTTC

j_gene: TRBJ2-1
v_gene: TRBV6-1
d_gene: TRBD1
abundance: NA
CDR3aa: CASRRTGGYYNEQFF
CDR3nt: TGTGCCAGCAGGCGGACAGGGGGCTACTACAATGAGCAGTTCTTC

j_gene: TRBJ1-1
v_gene: TRBV7-9
d_gene: NA
abundance: many
CDR3aa: CASSRNLQNTEAFF
CDR3nt: TGTGCCAGCAGTCGAAATCTACAGAACACTGAAGCTTTCTTT

j_gene: TRBJ2-7
v_gene: TRBV11-2
d_gene: NA
abundance: once
CDR3aa: CASSLAVGVGYEQYF
CDR3nt: TGTGCCAGCAGCTTAGCGGTAGGGGTCGGATACGAGCAGTACTTC

j_gene: TRBJ1-4
v_gene: TRBV11-2
d_gene: NA
abundance: NA
CDR3aa: CASSLNGPNEKLFF
CDR3nt: TGTGCCAGCAGCTTAAACGGTCCTAATGAAAAACTGTTTTTT

j_gene: TRBJ1-1
v_gene: TRBV5-8
d_gene: TRBD1
abundance: NA
CDR3aa: CASSLGPTGTVNTEAFF
CDR3nt: TGTGCCAGCAGTCTGGGTCCGACCGGGACAGTGAACACTGAAGCTTTCTTT

j_gene: TRBJ1-4
v_gene: TRBV6-6
d_gene: TRBD1
abundance: NA
CDR3aa: CASSGGPGGNEKLFF
CDR3nt: TGTGCCAGCAGTGGGGGGCCAGGGGGCAATGAAAAACTGTTTTTT

j_gene: TRBJ1-1
v_gene: TRBV2
d_gene: NA
abundance: NA
CDR3aa: CASSEVTRNTEAFF
CDR3nt: TGTGCCAGCAGTGAGGTGACAAGGAACACTGAAGCTTTCTTT

j_gene: TRBJ1-2
v_gene: TRBV7-9
d_gene: NA
abundance: NA
CDR3aa: CASSFGDTLNYGYTF
CDR3nt: TGTGCCAGCAGCTTTGGGGACACCCTAAACTATGGCTACACCTTC

j_gene: TRBJ2-7
v_gene: TRBV5-1
d_gene: TRBD2
abundance: NA
CDR3aa: CASSPGGTSKNYEQYF
CDR3nt: TGCGCCAGCAGCCCGGGAGGGACTAGCAAAAACTACGAGCAGTACTTC

j_gene: TRBJ2-7
v_gene: TRBV7-9
d_gene: TRBD1
abundance: NA
CDR3aa: CAIAGDRVGEQYF
CDR3nt: TGTGCCATCGCCGGGGACAGGGTAGGCGAGCAGTACTTC

j_gene: TRBJ1-3
v_gene: TRBV19
d_gene: NA
abundance: NA
CDR3aa: CASSPYLGQSSGNTIYF
CDR3nt: TGTGCCAGTAGCCCTTACTTGGGGCAGAGCTCTGGAAACACCATATATTTT

j_gene: TRBJ1-3
v_gene: TRBV7-2
d_gene: NA
abundance: NA
CDR3aa: CASSPRGFSSGNTIYF
CDR3nt: TGTGCCAGCAGTCCCCGGGGGTTCAGCTCTGGAAACACCATATATTTT

j_gene: TRBJ2-7
v_gene: TRBV6-5
d_gene: TRBD1
abundance: NA
CDR3aa: CASRYGTGNVYEQYF
CDR3nt: TGTGCCAGCAGGTACGGGACAGGGAACGTCTACGAGCAGTACTTC

j_gene: TRBJ1-2
v_gene: TRBV2
d_gene: NA
abundance: NA
CDR3aa: CASSVQGVDGYTF
CDR3nt: TGTGCCAGCAGCGTACAGGGAGTCGATGGCTACACCTTC

j_gene: TRBJ1-2
v_gene: TRBV19
d_gene: NA
abundance: few
CDR3aa: CASSIWQRYGYTF
CDR3nt: TGTGCCAGTAGTATTTGGCAGAGATATGGCTACACCTTC

j_gene: TRBJ2-5
v_gene: TRBV18
d_gene: NA
abundance: NA
CDR3aa: CASSPQGLQETQYF
CDR3nt: TGTGCCAGCTCACCTCAGGGGTTACAAGAGACCCAGTACTTC

j_gene: TRBJ1-1
v_gene: TRBV5-6
d_gene: NA
abundance: few
CDR3aa: CASSRMLMNTEAFF
CDR3nt: TGTGCCAGCAGCAGAATGTTAATGAACACTGAAGCTTTCTTT

j_gene: TRBJ1-1
v_gene: TRBV5-4
d_gene: NA
abundance: NA
CDR3aa: CASSLTGWGTTEAFF
CDR3nt: TGTGCCAGCAGCCTAACAGGGTGGGGAACCACTGAAGCTTTCTTT

j_gene: TRBJ1-3
v_gene: TRBV7-2
d_gene: NA
abundance: NA
CDR3aa: CASSLRARSSGNTIYF
CDR3nt: TGTGCCAGCAGCCTACGGGCCCGGAGCTCTGGAAACACCATATATTTT

j_gene: TRBJ1-2
v_gene: TRBV2
d_gene: NA
abundance: NA
CDR3aa: CASVDEDRTYGYTF
CDR3nt: TGTGCCAGCGTCGATGAGGACAGAACCTATGGCTACACCTTC

j_gene: TRBJ1-1
v_gene: TRBV6-1
d_gene: NA
abundance: NA
CDR3aa: CASSARVGTEAFF
CDR3nt: TGTGCCAGCAGTGCAAGGGTGGGGACTGAAGCTTTCTTT

j_gene: TRBJ2-7
v_gene: TRBV14
d_gene: NA
abundance: NA
CDR3aa: CASSQWAGEQYF
CDR3nt: TGTGCCAGCAGCCAATGGGCGGGCGAGCAGTACTTC

j_gene: TRBJ1-5
v_gene: TRBV30
d_gene: TRBD1
abundance: NA
CDR3aa: CAWSVFIGEQGAFYDNQPQHF
CDR3nt: TGTGCCTGGAGTGTCTTTATCGGCGAACAGGGGGCGTTTTATGACAATCAGCCCCAGCATTTT